Listed below are T cell receptor beta chains from one sample, sequenced in a study of CD8 T cells in ankylosing spondylitis. TCRdb redid the calling of the 5' RACE reads with MiXCR, one entry per CDR3 protein. Of 400,000 to 450,000 distinct CDR3 sequences in the sample, 17% are singletons; the top ten hold over 1%. Sequencing input: blood, either unsorted or a sorted T cell fraction (not recorded which). The receptors were gathered from a male donor with ankylosing spondylitis. The CDR3 runs from the conserved cysteine through the conserved F or W. The D gene is left open where the match is weak. Rows give clone size only sometimes, using once, few, many, or a class for an expanded clone.

D: TRBD1; V: TRBV10-3; J: TRBJ1-1; size: few; CDR3: CAISEYPGGDTEAFF; DNA: TGTGCCATCAGTGAGTACCCAGGGGGGGACACTGAAGCTTTCTTT
D: .; V: TRBV11-3; J: TRBJ1-2; size: few; CDR3: CASSPHLSNYGYTF; DNA: TGTGCCAGCAGCCCGCACTTGTCCAATTATGGCTACACCTTC
D: .; V: TRBV20-1; J: TRBJ2-1; size: many; CDR3: CSARPTRRSRNEQFF; DNA: TGCAGTGCTAGACCGACGAGGAGAAGCCGTAATGAGCAGTTCTTC
D: TRBD2; V: TRBV6-2/TRBV6-3; J: TRBJ2-5; size: .; CDR3: CASSPRTSGETQYF; DNA: TGTGCCAGCAGTCCAAGGACTAGCGGAGAGACCCAGTACTTC
D: TRBD2; V: TRBV6-1; J: TRBJ2-1; size: .; CDR3: CASSRTVGGAIPNEQFF; DNA: TGTGCCAGCAGCCGCACCGTCGGGGGGGCAATCCCCAATGAGCAGTTCTTC
D: TRBD2; V: TRBV27; J: TRBJ2-1; size: few; CDR3: CASRKTGTSGRALLSYNEQFF; DNA: TGTGCCAGCAGGAAGACCGGGACTAGCGGGAGGGCCCTCCTCTCCTACAATGAGCAGTTCTTC
D: TRBD1; V: TRBV9; J: TRBJ1-2; size: .; CDR3: CASSVDGQGLYGYTF; DNA: TGTGCCAGCAGCGTAGATGGACAGGGCCTCTATGGCTACACCTTC
D: .; V: TRBV20-1; J: TRBJ2-3; size: few; CDR3: CSAVRASTDTQYF; DNA: TGCAGTGCCGTTAGAGCTAGCACAGATACGCAGTATTTT
D: .; V: TRBV11-2; J: TRBJ2-1; size: few; CDR3: CASSESLAGSSYNEQFF; DNA: TGTGCCAGCAGCGAGAGTCTGGCGGGGAGCTCCTACAATGAGCAGTTCTTC
D: .; V: TRBV15; J: TRBJ1-4; size: few; CDR3: CATSASAATNEKLFF; DNA: TGTGCCACCAGCGCGTCAGCCGCAACTAATGAAAAACTGTTTTTT
D: .; V: TRBV28; J: TRBJ2-1; size: few; CDR3: CASRSYNGRGRFEQFF; DNA: TGTGCCAGCAGGAGTTATAATGGGAGGGGGAGGTTTGAGCAGTTCTTC
D: .; V: TRBV15; J: TRBJ1-2; size: few; CDR3: CATSREIRYGYTF; DNA: TGTGCCACCAGCAGAGAGATCCGCTATGGCTACACCTTC
D: .; V: TRBV11-2; J: TRBJ2-2; size: .; CDR3: CAQLANDTGELFF; DNA: TGTGCCCAGCTAGCCAATGACACCGGGGAGCTGTTTTTT
D: TRBD2; V: TRBV7-8; J: TRBJ2-3; size: .; CDR3: CASSLGPLSGGSTDTQYF; DNA: TGTGCCAGCAGCTTAGGCCCCCTTAGCGGGGGATCCACAGATACGCAGTATTTT
D: .; V: TRBV6-2/TRBV6-3; J: TRBJ2-3; size: few; CDR3: CASRNSGPTDTQYF; DNA: TGTGCCAGCAGGAATAGCGGACCCACAGATACGCAGTATTTT
D: .; V: TRBV3-1; J: TRBJ1-4; size: .; CDR3: CASSQRRPTNEKLFF; DNA: TGTGCCAGCAGCCAGAGACGTCCAACTAATGAAAAACTGTTTTTT
D: .; V: TRBV7-2; J: TRBJ1-2; size: .; CDR3: CASSPFRGSSNYGYTF; DNA: TGTGCCAGCAGTCCTTTCAGGGGTTCGTCTAACTATGGCTACACCTTC
D: .; V: TRBV2; J: TRBJ1-2; size: few; CDR3: CASRRDKVSYGYTF; DNA: TGTGCCAGCAGACGGGACAAAGTATCGTATGGCTACACCTTC
D: TRBD1; V: TRBV15; J: TRBJ1-5; size: few; CDR3: CATSRKGAQQPQHF; DNA: TGTGCCACCAGCAGAAAGGGGGCGCAGCAGCCCCAGCATTTT
D: .; V: TRBV5-1; J: TRBJ2-5; size: few; CDR3: CASSLFAGGQETQYF; DNA: TGCGCCAGCAGCTTGTTCGCAGGAGGACAAGAGACCCAGTACTTC
D: TRBD2; V: TRBV20-1; J: TRBJ2-5; size: .; CDR3: CSARRSSGGTKETQYF; DNA: TGCAGTGCTAGAAGGTCTAGCGGGGGGACAAAAGAGACCCAGTACTTC
D: .; V: TRBV9; J: TRBJ2-5; size: .; CDR3: CASSVGGSETQYF; DNA: TGTGCCAGCAGCGTAGGGGGGTCGGAGACCCAGTACTTC
D: TRBD2; V: TRBV7-9; J: TRBJ2-7; size: .; CDR3: CASSPRTSGRLSYEQYF; DNA: TGTGCCAGCAGCCCCCGAACGAGCGGGAGGCTCTCCTACGAGCAGTACTTC
D: .; V: TRBV3-1; J: TRBJ1-2; size: few; CDR3: CASSQERIGGYTF; DNA: TGTGCCAGCAGCCAAGAAAGGATCGGTGGCTACACCTTC
D: .; V: TRBV9; J: TRBJ2-2; size: .; CDR3: CASSDSRRELFF; DNA: TGTGCCAGCAGCGACAGCCGGAGGGAGCTGTTTTTT
D: .; V: TRBV3-1; J: TRBJ2-3; size: .; CDR3: CASSPGRPTDTQYF; DNA: TGTGCCAGCAGCCCCGGTCGGCCCACAGATACGCAGTATTTT
D: .; V: TRBV21-1; J: TRBJ2-7; size: few; CDR3: CASTLRDRAYEQYF; DNA: TGTGCCAGCACCCTTCGGGACAGGGCCTACGAGCAGTACTTC
D: .; V: TRBV18; J: TRBJ1-1; size: few; CDR3: CASSPFLGTEAFF; DNA: TGTGCCAGCTCACCATTCCTGGGTACTGAAGCTTTCTTT
D: TRBD2; V: TRBV20-1; J: TRBJ2-1; size: .; CDR3: CSARVVGLAGLRSYNEQFF; DNA: TGCAGTGCTAGAGTGGTGGGACTAGCGGGATTACGCTCCTACAATGAGCAGTTCTTC
D: TRBD1; V: TRBV20-1; J: TRBJ2-5; size: few; CDR3: CSGRTGRSQETQYF; DNA: TGCAGTGGCCGGACAGGGCGGTCACAAGAGACCCAGTACTTC
D: TRBD1; V: TRBV5-1; J: TRBJ1-2; size: few; CDR3: CASSPQGQGGYGYTF; DNA: TGCGCCAGCAGCCCCCAGGGGCAGGGGGGCTATGGCTACACCTTC
D: .; V: TRBV29-1; J: TRBJ2-1; size: .; CDR3: CSVDGGNSYNEQFF; DNA: TGCAGCGTTGATGGTGGGAACTCCTACAATGAGCAGTTCTTC
D: .; V: TRBV7-2; J: TRBJ1-1; size: few; CDR3: CASSLGGTKTEAFF; DNA: TGTGCCAGCAGCTTAGGGGGGACGAAAACTGAAGCTTTCTTT
D: .; V: TRBV6-2/TRBV6-3; J: TRBJ2-7; size: .; CDR3: CASSPPTGTGTYEQYF; DNA: TGTGCCAGCAGTCCCCCCACCGGGACGGGAACCTACGAGCAGTACTTC
D: TRBD1; V: TRBV11-2; J: TRBJ2-1; size: few; CDR3: CASTQGAGGYNEQFF; DNA: TGTGCCAGCACCCAGGGGGCAGGGGGCTACAATGAGCAGTTCTTC
D: .; V: TRBV12-3/TRBV12-4; J: TRBJ1-3; size: many; CDR3: CASVGLGNTIYF; DNA: TGTGCCAGCGTTGGACTCGGAAACACCATATATTTT
D: .; V: TRBV7-6; J: TRBJ1-1; size: .; CDR3: CASSLGAYTEAFF; DNA: TGTGCCAGCAGCTTGGGGGCGTACACTGAAGCTTTCTTT
D: .; V: TRBV27; J: TRBJ2-4; size: .; CDR3: CASSLMEGGKNIQYF; DNA: TGTGCCAGCAGTTTGATGGAGGGCGGCAAAAACATTCAGTACTTC
D: .; V: TRBV20-1; J: TRBJ2-3; size: .; CDR3: CSALLDRSFTDTQYF; DNA: TGCAGTGCACTTCTCGACCGGTCCTTCACAGATACGCAGTATTTT
D: TRBD2; V: TRBV4-2; J: TRBJ2-1; size: .; CDR3: CASSQDWASGANNEQFF; DNA: TGTGCCAGCAGCCAAGATTGGGCTAGCGGGGCAAACAATGAGCAGTTCTTC
D: .; V: TRBV5-1; J: TRBJ1-1; size: .; CDR3: CASSLKVGVEAFF; DNA: TGCGCCAGCAGCTTGAAGGTGGGGGTTGAAGCTTTCTTT
D: .; V: TRBV5-1; J: TRBJ2-1; size: many; CDR3: CASSLVNDNEQFF; DNA: TGCGCCAGCAGCTTGGTCAACGACAATGAGCAGTTCTTC
D: TRBD1; V: TRBV15; J: TRBJ1-2; size: .; CDR3: CATSRFTGQKSNYGYTF; DNA: TGTGCCACCAGCAGATTTACGGGACAGAAATCTAACTATGGCTACACCTTC
D: .; V: TRBV20-1; J: TRBJ1-3; size: few; CDR3: CSARGLAGNTIYF; DNA: TGCAGTGCTAGGGGACTGGCTGGAAACACCATATATTTT